The T cell receptor (beta chain) described here comes from a study of cytomegalovirus exposure and HLA in healthy donors. Regarding the study as a whole: TCR beta V- and J-gene trimming was later associated with a missense DCLRE1C variant. Later findings reportedly placed an Asian-associated ancestry cluster below the roughly 700-donor mean for N-insertions. It is likely that the observed cluster of highly shared sequence variants was a sequencing artifact. A later analysis revealed that TCR association rates differed between HLA loci, peaking at DRB1 and bottoming out at HLA-C.

V was pared by 6 bases and J by 6 bases, with 7 bases of the junction left unmatched. CDR1 MNHNS and CDR2 SASEGT come from the germline V gene. CDR3 length: 14 residues. Use of 60 Vbeta and 13 Jbeta primers characterized the PCR. This table comes from immunoSEQ multiplex PCR, and its TCRdb copy is limited to in-frame clones, with some not included. Of roughly 120,000 clones in the sample, 77% are singletons; the top ten hold roughly 12%. In this sample, this clone turned up a few times. Its antigen is undetermined. The specimen sequenced was PBMCs. The rearrangement links TRBV6-1 to TRBJ2-2; TRBD1 aligns across 7 bases. This receptor was taken from a woman in her forties in good health and CMV-seropositive. The CDR3 DNA reads as TGTGCCAGCAGCCAGGGGGTCGGGTCCGGGGAGCTGTTTTTT. As protein: CASSQGVGSGELFF.